Below are 14 T cell receptor beta chains sequenced from a single sample in a study of blood T cell repertoires in COVID-19. The data were produced by immunoSEQ multiplex PCR, yet TCRdb's version contains in-frame clones alone and is incomplete. The top ten hold around 6% of the sample, which has over 200,000 clones, around nine tenths seen once. The sample comprised peripheral blood. The receptors were gathered from a man aged 55 to 69 who had recovered from COVID-19.

The V gene is TRBV12-3 or TRBV12-4, the J gene TRBJ1-2, with TRBD1 as a possible D gene (5 bases). This CDR3 contains 12 residues. The V and J ends lost 2 bases and 5 bases respectively, with 6 bases between them. The CDR3 sequence: CASSLKGYGYTF. Written as DNA, the CDR3 is TGTGCCAGCAGTTTAAAGGGGTATGGCTACACCTTC.

There are many counts of this clone. V usage is TRBV7-8 and J usage is TRBJ2-2, with D perhaps matching TRBD1 (6 bases). The CDR3 sequence is 17 residues long. Per germline, CDR1 SGHVS and CDR2 FQNEAQ. The germline V and J ends were trimmed by 3 bases and 0 bases, with 14 bases remaining between them. In DNA, the CDR3 is TGTGCCAGCAGCTTTCGAACCGGGACATCGAACACCGGGGAGCTGTTTTTT. Protein sequence: CASSFRTGTSNTGELFF.

The chain uses TRBV30 and TRBJ2-5; no definite D call. Trimming cost V 3 bases and J 7 bases, with 12 bases left between them. Germline CDR1 reads GTSNPN; CDR2 reads SVGIG (reference sequence). CDR3 length: 12 residues. CDR3 region: CAWRERPGTQYF. CDR3 bases: TGTGCCTGGAGGGAACGGCCAGGGACCCAGTACTTC.

CDR3 region: CASSPLGTSGGAHEQYF. CDR3 sequence (DNA): TGTGCCAGCAGCCCCCTCGGAACTAGCGGGGGGGCCCACGAGCAGTACTTC. The chain has TRBV4-2 and TRBJ2-7; 13 nucleotides align to TRBD2. CDR1 and CDR2 (germline): LGHNA, YNFKEQ. The CDR3 consists of 17 residues. V shed 4 bases and J 5 bases; nucleotides not matched to a gene: 11.

J is TRBJ1-4 and V is TRBV3-1 (or the pseudogene TRBV3-2); maybe TRBD1 (6 bases). With 2 bases removed from V and 4 bases from J, the gap between germline ends came to 20 bases. The CDR3 covers 18 residues. Germline values: CDR1 LGHDT, CDR2 YNNKEL (reference sequence). The CDR3 loop is CASSQNPPDSSRNEKLFF. Written as DNA, the CDR3 is TGTGCCAGCAGCCAAAACCCGCCGGACAGTAGCCGTAATGAAAAACTGTTTTTT.

The chain joins TRBV9 to TRBJ1-1; no reliable D call. Per the germline V gene, CDR1 is SGDLS and CDR2 is YYNGEE. V dropped 6 bases and J dropped 7 bases, with 16 bases sitting between them. This CDR3 comprises 13 residues. CDR3 loop: CASMSDFAGEAFF. The CDR3 DNA follows: TGTGCCAGCATGTCGGACTTTGCCGGTGAAGCTTTCTTT.

This clone was detected only once. The chain combines TRBV7-9 with TRBJ1-5; 11 nucleotides match TRBD1. Trimming removed 5 bases from V and 5 bases from J; junction bases left unmatched: 8. The CDR3 is 16 amino acids. Germline V CDR1 and CDR2: SEHNR, FQNEAQ (reference sequence). The CDR3 spells CASSPLPGQGDQPQHF. In DNA, the CDR3 is TGTGCCAGCAGCCCGTTGCCGGGACAGGGGGATCAGCCCCAGCATTTT.

The J gene is TRBJ1-4, the V gene TRBV4-1, with D hard to call. V lost 4 bases to trimming and J lost 5 bases, with 14 bases between them. The germline gives CDR1 MGHRA, CDR2 YSYEKL. The CDR3 loop spans 15 amino acids. The CDR3 reads CASSRADRGNEKLFF. The CDR3 coding sequence is TGCGCCAGCAGCCGCGCCGACCGGGGAAATGAAAAACTGTTTTTT.

The chain links TRBV21-1 to TRBJ2-1; TRBD2, as called in the table, went unchecked against the DNA. TRBV21-1 is a pseudogene. The CDR3 runs 15 residues. The CDR3 here is CASLILAGADNEQFF. The DNA of the CDR3 is TGTGCCAGCCTAATACTAGCGGGGGCCGACAATGAGCAGTTCTTC.

This sequence joins TRBV15 and TRBJ2-1; D might be TRBD1 (5 bases). Germline V gene sequence: CDR1 LNHNV, CDR2 YYDKDF (reference sequence). The CDR3 contains 14 residues. Trimming cost V 4 bases and J 4 bases, with 11 bases left between them. CDR3 in DNA: TGTGCCACCAGCAAGGAAGGGGCATACAATGAGCAGTTCTTC. Encoded protein: CATSKEGAYNEQFF. Together with reference TRBV15 and TRBJ2-1, the CDR3 gives the full variable domain: DAMVIQNPRYQVTQFGKPVTLSCSQTLNHNVMYWYQQKSSQAPKLLFHYYDKDFNNEADTPDNFQSRRPNTSFCFLDIRSPGLGDTAMYLCATSKEGAYNEQFFGPGTRLTVL.

This rearrangement joins TRBV11-2 to TRBJ1-1; 9 positions match TRBD1. Germline loops: CDR1 SGHAT, CDR2 FQNNGV. V trimming: 4 bases; J trimming: 4 bases; junction bases outside the gene matches: 4. There are 14 residues in the CDR3. The CDR3 protein is CASSSGQGSTEAFF. CDR3 bases: TGTGCCAGCAGCTCCGGACAGGGGAGCACTGAAGCTTTCTTT.

This clone was detected only once. The CDR3 nucleotides read TGTGCCATCGCTGCTAGCAGCTCCTACAATGAGCAGTTCTTC. Encoded protein: CAIAASSSYNEQFF. V usage is TRBV27 and J usage is TRBJ2-1; possibly TRBD2 for D (5 bases). The CDR3 totals 14 residues. V was cut by 10 bases and J by 0 bases, with 13 bases left in between. Per germline, CDR1 MNHEY and CDR2 SMNVEV (reference sequence).

The chain recombines TRBV4-2 with TRBJ2-7; 12 nucleotides agree with TRBD2. The CDR3 extends over 16 amino acids. Germline CDR1 is LGHNA and CDR2 is YNFKEQ. V trimming: 1 base; J trimming: 5 bases; junction bases outside the gene matches: 6. The CDR3 DNA is TGTGCCAGCAGCCAAGTTGGGACTAGCGGGCGCAACGAGCAGTACTTC. Protein: CASSQVGTSGRNEQYF.

The rearrangement uses TRBV12-3 or TRBV12-4 and TRBJ1-2, with D unresolved. The CDR3 sequence is 12 residues long. V was clipped by 1 base and J by 10 bases, with 10 bases between them. Written as DNA, the CDR3 is TGTGCCAGCAGTTTAGGCGCACTGAACTACACCTTC. It codes for CASSLGALNYTF.